One TCR beta chain is described in this entry. Its antigen is currently unknown. This specimen belongs to a study of shared clonotypes between healthy human individuals. The study, taken as a whole, reports: Relative to their counterparts shared across all four donors, non-shared clonotypes exhibited diminished generation probabilities.

CDR3 length: 11 amino acids. Germline CDR1 reads MDHEN; CDR2 reads SYDVKM. V was pared by 3 bases and J by 7 bases, with 7 bases between. Some clones are missing from TCRdb's copy, which holds only in-frame ones; the method was immunoSEQ multiplex PCR. The profile covers 800,000 or so clones, with approximately 97% appearing a single time and less than 0.25% taken by the ten largest. Terminally differentiated effector memory CD45RA+ cells were excluded by CCR7 positive selection of CD45RO-negative cells. Adult Caucasians living in Nashville, Tennessee made up all of the donors. V usage is TRBV28 and J usage is TRBJ2-7; the D is unclear. The specimen sequenced was naive CD8+ T cells sorted from blood. This TCR was recovered from a man aged 25 to 40 in good health. The CDR3 DNA is TGTGCCAGCAGTTTCGGACCGGAGCAGTACTTC. Amino acids: CASSFGPEQYF.